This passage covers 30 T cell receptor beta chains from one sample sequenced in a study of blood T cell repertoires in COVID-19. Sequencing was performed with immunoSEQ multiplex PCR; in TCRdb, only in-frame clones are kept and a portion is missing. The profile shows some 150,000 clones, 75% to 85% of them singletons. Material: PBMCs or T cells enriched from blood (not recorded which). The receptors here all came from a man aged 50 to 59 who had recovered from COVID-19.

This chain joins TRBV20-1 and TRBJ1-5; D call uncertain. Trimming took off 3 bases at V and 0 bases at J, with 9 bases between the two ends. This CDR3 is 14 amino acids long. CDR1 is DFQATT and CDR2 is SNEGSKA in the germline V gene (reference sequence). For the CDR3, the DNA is TGCAGTGCTAGTTCCCCTTATAGCAATCAGCCCCAGCATTTT. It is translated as CSASSPYSNQPQHF.

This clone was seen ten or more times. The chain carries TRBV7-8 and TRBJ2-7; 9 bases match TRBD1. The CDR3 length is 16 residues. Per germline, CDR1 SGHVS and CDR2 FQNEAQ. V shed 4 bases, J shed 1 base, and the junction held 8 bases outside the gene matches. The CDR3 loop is CASSSNRQGVSYEQYF. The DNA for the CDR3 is TGTGCCAGCAGCTCAAACCGACAGGGGGTATCCTACGAGCAGTACTTC.

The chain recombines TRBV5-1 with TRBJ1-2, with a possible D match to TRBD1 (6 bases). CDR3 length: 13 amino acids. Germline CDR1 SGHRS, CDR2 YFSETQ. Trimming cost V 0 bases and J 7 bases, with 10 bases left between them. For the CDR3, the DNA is TGCGCCAGCAGCTTGGATGGGGGCCGTGGCTACACCTTC. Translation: CASSLDGGRGYTF.

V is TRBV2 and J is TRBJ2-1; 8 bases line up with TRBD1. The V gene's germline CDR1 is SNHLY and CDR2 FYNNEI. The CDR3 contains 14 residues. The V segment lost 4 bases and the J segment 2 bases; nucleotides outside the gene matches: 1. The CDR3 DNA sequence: TGTGCCAGCAGTGCGGACAGGGCCTACAATGAGCAGTTCTTC. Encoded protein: CASSADRAYNEQFF.

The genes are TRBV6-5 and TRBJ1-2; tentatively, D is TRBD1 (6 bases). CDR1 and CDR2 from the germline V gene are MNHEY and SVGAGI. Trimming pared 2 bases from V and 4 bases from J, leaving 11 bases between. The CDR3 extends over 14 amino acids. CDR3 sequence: CASSYDRRVYGYTF. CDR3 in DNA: TGTGCCAGCAGTTACGACAGGCGCGTCTATGGCTACACCTTC.

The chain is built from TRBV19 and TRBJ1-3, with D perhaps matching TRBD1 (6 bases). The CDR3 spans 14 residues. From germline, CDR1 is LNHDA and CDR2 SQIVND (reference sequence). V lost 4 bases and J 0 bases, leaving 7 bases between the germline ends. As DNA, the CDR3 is TGTGCCAGTAGTAGAGGGGGCTCTGGAAACACCATATATTTT. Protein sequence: CASSRGGSGNTIYF.

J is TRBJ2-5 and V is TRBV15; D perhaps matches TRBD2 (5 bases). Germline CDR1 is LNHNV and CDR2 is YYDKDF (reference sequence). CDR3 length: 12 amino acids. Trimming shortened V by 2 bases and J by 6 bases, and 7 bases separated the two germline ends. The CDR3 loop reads CATSRSGQTQYF. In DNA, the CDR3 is TGTGCCACCAGCAGAAGCGGACAGACCCAGTACTTC.

The CDR3 coding sequence is TGTGCCAGCTCACCACTTCAGACAGGGGGCACTGAAGCTTTCTTT. Translating it yields CASSPLQTGGTEAFF. J is TRBJ1-1 and V is TRBV18; TRBD1 aligns across 9 bases. Germline trimming cut 1 base from V and 4 bases from J; bases unmatched to any gene: 4. This CDR3 is 15 amino acids long. Germline CDR1 KGHSH, CDR2 LQKENI. The full variable domain, completed using reference TRBV18 and TRBJ1-1, is NAGVMQNPRHLVRRRGQEARLRCSPMKGHSHVYWYRQLPEEGLKFMVYLQKENIIDESGMPKERFSAEFPKEGPSILRIQQVVRGDSAAYFCASSPLQTGGTEAFFGQGTRLTVV.

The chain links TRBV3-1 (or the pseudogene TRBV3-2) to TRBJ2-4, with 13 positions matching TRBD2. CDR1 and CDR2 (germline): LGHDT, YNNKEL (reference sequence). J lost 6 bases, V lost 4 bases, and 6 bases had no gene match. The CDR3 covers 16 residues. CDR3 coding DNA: TGTGCCAGCAGCCCCCTGGGACTAGCGGGAATAAACATTCAGTACTTC. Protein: CASSPLGLAGINIQYF.

The chain's CDR3 is CASSLHGTGGQPQHF. The CDR3 DNA sequence: TGTGCCAGCAGCTTGCACGGGACAGGGGGTCAGCCCCAGCATTTT. V and J are TRBV7-6 and TRBJ1-5; TRBD1 aligns across 11 bases. CDR3 length: 15 amino acids. Trimming removed 3 bases from V and 6 bases from J; junction bases left unmatched: 4. Germline-derived CDR1 and CDR2 are SGHVS and FNYEAQ.

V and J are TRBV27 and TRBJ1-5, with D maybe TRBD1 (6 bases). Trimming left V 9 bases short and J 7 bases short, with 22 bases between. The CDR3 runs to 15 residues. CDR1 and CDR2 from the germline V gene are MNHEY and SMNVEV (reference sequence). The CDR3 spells CASSQGLGSRQPQHF. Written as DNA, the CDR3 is TGTGCCAGTAGCCAGGGGTTAGGAAGTAGGCAGCCCCAGCATTTT.

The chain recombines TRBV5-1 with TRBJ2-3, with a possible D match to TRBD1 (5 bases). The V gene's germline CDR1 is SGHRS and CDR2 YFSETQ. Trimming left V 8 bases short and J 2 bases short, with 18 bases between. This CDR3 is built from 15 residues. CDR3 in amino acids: CASKDSPLHTDTQYF. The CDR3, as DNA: TGCGCCAGTAAAGACAGTCCCCTCCACACAGATACGCAGTATTTT.

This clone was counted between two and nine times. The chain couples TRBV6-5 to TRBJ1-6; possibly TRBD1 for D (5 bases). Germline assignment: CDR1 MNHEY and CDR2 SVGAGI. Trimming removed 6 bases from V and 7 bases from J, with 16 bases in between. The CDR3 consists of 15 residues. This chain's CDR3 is CASRGLRGDNSPLHF. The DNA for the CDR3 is TGTGCCAGCAGGGGACTGCGGGGCGACAATTCACCCCTCCACTTT.

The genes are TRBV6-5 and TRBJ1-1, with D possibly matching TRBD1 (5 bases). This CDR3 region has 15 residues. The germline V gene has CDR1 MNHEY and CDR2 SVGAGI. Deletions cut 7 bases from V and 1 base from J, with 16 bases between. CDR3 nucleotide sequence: TGTGCCAGCACCCCCGGGTGGGGCGCGAACACTGAAGCTTTCTTT. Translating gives CASTPGWGANTEAFF.

CDR3: CASSPLGTEQYF. CDR3 in DNA: TGCGCCAGCAGCCCCCTTGGCACCGAGCAGTACTTC. The chain links TRBV4-1 to TRBJ2-7; D is uncertain. CDR1 and CDR2 (germline): MGHRA, YSYEKL. Trimming took off 4 bases at V and 6 bases at J, with 10 bases between the two ends. The CDR3 contains 12 residues.

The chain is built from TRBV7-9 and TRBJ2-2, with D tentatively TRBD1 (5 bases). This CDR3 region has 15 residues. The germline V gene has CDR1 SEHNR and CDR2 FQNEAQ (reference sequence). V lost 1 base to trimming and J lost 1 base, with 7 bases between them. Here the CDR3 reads CASSLVQGNTGELFF. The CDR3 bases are TGTGCCAGCAGCTTAGTTCAGGGGAACACCGGGGAGCTGTTTTTT.

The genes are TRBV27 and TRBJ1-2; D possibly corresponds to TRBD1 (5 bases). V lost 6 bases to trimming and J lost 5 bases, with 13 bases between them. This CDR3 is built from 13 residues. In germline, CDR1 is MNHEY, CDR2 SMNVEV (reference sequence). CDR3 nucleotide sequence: TGTGCCAGCAGGAGAGACAGCCTGTATGGCTACACCTTC. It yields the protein CASRRDSLYGYTF.

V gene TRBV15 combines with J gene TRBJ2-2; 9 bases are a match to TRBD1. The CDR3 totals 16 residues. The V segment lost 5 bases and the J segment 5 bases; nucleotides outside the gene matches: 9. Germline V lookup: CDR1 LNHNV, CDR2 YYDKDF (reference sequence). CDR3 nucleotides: TGTGCCACCAGCCGAACAGGGGGCGCAGTTACCGGGGAGCTGTTTTTT. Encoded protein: CATSRTGGAVTGELFF.

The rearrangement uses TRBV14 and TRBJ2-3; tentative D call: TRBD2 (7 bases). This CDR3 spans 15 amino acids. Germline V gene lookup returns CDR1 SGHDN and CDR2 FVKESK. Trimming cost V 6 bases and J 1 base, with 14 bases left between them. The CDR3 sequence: CASRKAGARTDTQYF. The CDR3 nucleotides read TGTGCCAGCAGGAAGGCGGGGGCCCGCACAGATACGCAGTATTTT.

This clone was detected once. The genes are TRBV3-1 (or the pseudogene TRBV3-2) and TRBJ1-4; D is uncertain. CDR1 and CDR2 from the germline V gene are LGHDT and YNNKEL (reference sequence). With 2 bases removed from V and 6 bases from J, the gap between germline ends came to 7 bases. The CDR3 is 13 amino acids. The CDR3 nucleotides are TGTGCCAGCAGCCAAATCCAGGATGAAAAACTGTTTTTT. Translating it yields CASSQIQDEKLFF.

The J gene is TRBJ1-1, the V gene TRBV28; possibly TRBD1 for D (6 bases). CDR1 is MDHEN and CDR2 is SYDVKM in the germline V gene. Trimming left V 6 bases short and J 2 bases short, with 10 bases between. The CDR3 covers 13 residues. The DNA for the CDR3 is TGTGCCAGCAGAGGGGGGGAAAACACTGAAGCTTTCTTT. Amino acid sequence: CASRGGENTEAFF.

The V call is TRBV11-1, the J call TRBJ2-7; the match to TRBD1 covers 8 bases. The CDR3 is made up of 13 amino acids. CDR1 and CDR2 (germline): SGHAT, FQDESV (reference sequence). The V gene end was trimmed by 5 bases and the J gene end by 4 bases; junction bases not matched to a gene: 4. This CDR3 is CASSKDRGYEQYF. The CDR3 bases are TGTGCCAGCAGCAAAGACAGGGGTTACGAGCAGTACTTC.

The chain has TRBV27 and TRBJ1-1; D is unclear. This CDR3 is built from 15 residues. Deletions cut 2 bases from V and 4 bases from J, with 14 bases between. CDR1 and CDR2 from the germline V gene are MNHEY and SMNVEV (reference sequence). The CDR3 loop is CASSLNVVISTEAFF. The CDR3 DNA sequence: TGTGCCAGCAGTTTAAATGTTGTGATCAGCACTGAAGCTTTCTTT.

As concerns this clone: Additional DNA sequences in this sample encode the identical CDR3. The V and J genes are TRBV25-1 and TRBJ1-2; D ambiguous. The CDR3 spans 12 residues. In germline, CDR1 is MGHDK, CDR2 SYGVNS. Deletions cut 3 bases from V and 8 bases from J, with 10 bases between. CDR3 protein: CASSDPGRGYTF. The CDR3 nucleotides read TGTGCCAGCAGTGATCCGGGGAGGGGCTACACCTTC.

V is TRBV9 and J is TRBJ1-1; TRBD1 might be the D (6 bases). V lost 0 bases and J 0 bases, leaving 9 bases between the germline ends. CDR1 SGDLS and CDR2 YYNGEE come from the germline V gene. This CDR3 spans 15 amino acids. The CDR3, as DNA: TGTGCCAGCAGCGTAGACCGGACAGTGAACACTGAAGCTTTCTTT. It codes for CASSVDRTVNTEAFF.

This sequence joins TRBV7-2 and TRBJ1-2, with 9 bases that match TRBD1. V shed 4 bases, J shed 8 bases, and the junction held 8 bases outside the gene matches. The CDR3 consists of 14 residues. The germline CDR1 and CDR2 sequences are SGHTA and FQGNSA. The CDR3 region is CASSSQQGAGGYTF. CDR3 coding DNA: TGTGCCAGCAGCTCCCAACAGGGGGCGGGGGGCTACACCTTC.

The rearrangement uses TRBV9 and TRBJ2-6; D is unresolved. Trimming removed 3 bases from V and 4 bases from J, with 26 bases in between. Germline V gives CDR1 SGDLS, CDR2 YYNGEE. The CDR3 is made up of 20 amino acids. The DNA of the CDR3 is TGTGCCAGCAGCGGAGTCGCGGCGCATGCCCCGAAACCCGGGGCCAACGTCCTGACTTTC. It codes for CASSGVAAHAPKPGANVLTF.

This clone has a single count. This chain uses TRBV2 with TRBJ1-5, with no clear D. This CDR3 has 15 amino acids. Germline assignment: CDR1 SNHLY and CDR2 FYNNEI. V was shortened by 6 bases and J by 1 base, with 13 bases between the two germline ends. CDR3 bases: TGTGCCAGCAGAGCCTCCAGGTTGAGCAATCAGCCCCAGCATTTT. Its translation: CASRASRLSNQPQHF.

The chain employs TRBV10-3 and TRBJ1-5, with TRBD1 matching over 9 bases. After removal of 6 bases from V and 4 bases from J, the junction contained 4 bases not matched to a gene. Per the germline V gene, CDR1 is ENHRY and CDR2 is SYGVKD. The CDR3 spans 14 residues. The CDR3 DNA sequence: TGTGCCATCAGAGCCGGGACAGGGAATCAGCCCCAGCATTTT. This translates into CAIRAGTGNQPQHF.

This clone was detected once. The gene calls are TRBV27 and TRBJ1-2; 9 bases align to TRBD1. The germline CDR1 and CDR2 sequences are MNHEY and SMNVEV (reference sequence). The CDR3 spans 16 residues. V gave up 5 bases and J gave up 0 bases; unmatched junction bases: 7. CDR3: CASSPQGARANYGYTF. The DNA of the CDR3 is TGTGCCAGCAGTCCACAGGGGGCTCGGGCTAACTATGGCTACACCTTC.